This entry lists 10 T cell receptor beta chains sequenced from one sample in a study of beta chain features in type 1 diabetes. Study-wide results and caveats: All four CD4+ subsets of Type 1 diabetes patients contained TCRB CDR3s that were moderately but significantly shorter.

What these receptors recognize is not known. All of the isolated RNA was reverse transcribed, so expressed TCRB transcripts were sequenced. Produced via immunoSEQ multiplex PCR; TCRdb's table is partial and in-frame only. The sample has about 170,000 clones, under 9.5% seen once; the top ten hold approximately 0.5%. The material sequenced was central memory CD4+ T cells from blood. The receptors stem from a man between 18 and 29 years old with type 1 diabetes.

This clone was detected a few times. No DNA is shown, since the ends of the CDR3 on it are uncertain; the CDR3 is the one TCRdb lists. The V gene is TRBV9, the J gene TRBJ1-2; the DNA was not compared with TRBD1, the D call given in the table. The CDR3 is 14 residues long, ends included. The germline V gene has CDR1 SGDLS and CDR2 YYNGEE. This CDR3 reads CASSVVGQGSPNTF.

The chain has TRBV7-2 and TRBJ1-2, with D perhaps TRBD1 (5 bases). Germline assignment: CDR1 SGHTA and CDR2 FQGNSA. The CDR3 covers 13 residues. Trimming stripped 7 bases from V and 2 bases from J, with 11 bases between. CDR3 sequence: CASTHDSNYGYTF. CDR3 nucleotides: TGTGCCAGCACCCATGACAGCAACTATGGCTACACCTTC.

The chain has TRBV15 and TRBJ1-4, with D possibly matching TRBD1 (5 bases). CDR1 is LNHNV, CDR2 YYDKDF, per germline (reference sequence). V lost 8 bases to trimming and J lost 8 bases, with 18 bases between them. This CDR3 region has 14 residues. CDR3: CATSGHSADEKLFF. The CDR3 nucleotides read TGTGCCACCTCAGGACACAGCGCAGACGAAAAACTGTTTTTT. Combining the CDR3 with reference TRBV15 and TRBJ1-4 gives the whole variable domain DAMVIQNPRYQVTQFGKPVTLSCSQTLNHNVMYWYQQKSSQAPKLLFHYYDKDFNNEADTPDNFQSRRPNTSFCFLDIRSPGLGDTAMYLCATSGHSADEKLFFGSGTQLSVL.

In this sample, this clone turned up a few times. The CDR3 spells CASSPRTGTNYGYTF. The DNA of the CDR3 is TGTGCCAGCAGCCCCCGGACAGGGACTAACTATGGCTACACCTTC. This chain links TRBV9 with TRBJ1-2; TRBD1 agrees at 8 bases. The germline V gene has CDR1 SGDLS and CDR2 YYNGEE. With V trimmed by 4 bases and J by 0 bases, 5 bases remained unmatched. The CDR3 runs 15 residues. Using reference TRBV9 and TRBJ1-2 for the parts outside the CDR3, the full variable domain is DSGVTQTPKHLITATGQRVTLRCSPRSGDLSVYWYQQSLDQGLQFLIQYYNGEERAKGNILERFSAQQFPDLHSELNLSSLELGDSALYFCASSPRTGTNYGYTFGSGTRLTVV.

This clone was seen a few times. This chain joins TRBV5-1 and TRBJ2-7, with D tentatively TRBD1 (7 bases). The V gene's germline CDR1 is SGHRS and CDR2 YFSETQ. Trimming cost V 2 bases and J 3 bases, with 15 bases left between them. This CDR3 region has 15 residues. For the CDR3, the DNA is TGCGCCAGCAGCTTCAATTCCCAGGGGGGCTACGAGCAGTACTTC. It yields the protein CASSFNSQGGYEQYF.

This chain connects TRBV10-3 to TRBJ2-7; 8 nucleotides line up with TRBD2. CDR3 length equals 13 residues. CDR1 is ENHRY, CDR2 SYGVKD, per germline. V lost 6 bases and J lost 9; bases outside the gene matches: 10. The CDR3 region has the DNA TGTGCCATCAGGGGATCCGAGCGGGAGAGGCAGTACTTC. Amino acids: CAIRGSERERQYF.

This clone has more than one count but fewer than ten. This chain joins TRBV25-1 and TRBJ1-4; D gene uncertain. The CDR3 contains 15 residues. Germline CDR1 and CDR2: MGHDK and SYGVNS. Trimming took off 0 bases at V and 8 bases at J, with 13 bases between the two ends. The chain's CDR3 is CASSEYGSEGEKLFF. CDR3 nucleotides: TGTGCCAGCAGTGAATACGGCAGTGAGGGCGAAAAACTGTTTTTT. Complete variable domain (other parts from reference TRBV25-1 and TRBJ1-4): EADIYQTPRYLVIGTGKKITLECSQTMGHDKMYWYQQDPGMELHLIHYSYGVNSTEKGDLSSESTVSRIRTEHFPLTLESARPSHTSQYLCASSEYGSEGEKLFFGSGTQLSVL.

The chain employs TRBV7-2 and TRBJ2-1, with D possibly being TRBD2 (6 bases). Trimming cost V 4 bases and J 7 bases, with 14 bases left between them. Germline V gene sequence: CDR1 SGHTA, CDR2 FQGNSA. The CDR3 sequence is 14 residues long. This CDR3 reads CASSSPRGGNEQFF. The CDR3 DNA follows: TGTGCCAGCAGCTCTCCTCGGGGAGGTAATGAGCAGTTCTTC.

The V call is TRBV20-1, the J call TRBJ1-5, with D perhaps matching TRBD1 (6 bases). This CDR3 contains 11 residues. Germline V lookup: CDR1 DFQATT, CDR2 SNEGSKA (reference sequence). The CDR3: CAGANNQPQHF. Here the CDR3 DNA reads TGCGCGGGGGCTAACAATCAGCCCCAGCATTTT.

This chain uses TRBV6-1 with TRBJ2-2, with 12 nucleotides matching TRBD2. Germline loops: CDR1 MNHNS, CDR2 SASEGT. The CDR3 runs 17 residues. The J segment lost 6 bases and the V segment lost 6 bases, leaving 11 bases of the junction unmatched. This CDR3 reads CASSEYSSGGAPGELFF. CDR3 in DNA: TGTGCCAGCAGCGAATACTCTAGCGGGGGGGCCCCCGGGGAGCTGTTTTTT.